What follows are 15 T cell receptor beta chains derived from one specimen sequenced in a study of blood T cell repertoires in COVID-19. Method: immunoSEQ multiplex PCR; TCRdb's copy keeps in-frame clones and lacks some. The table lists roughly 100,000 clones, less than 90% of them singletons. The specimen was peripheral blood. These receptors were taken from a human donor in a cohort sampled during active COVID-19.

This clone was found once. J is TRBJ2-3 and V is TRBV2; TRBD2 is a possible D gene (6 bases). Germline V gene sequence: CDR1 SNHLY, CDR2 FYNNEI. Trimming left V 2 bases short and J 2 bases short, with 14 bases between. This CDR3 comprises 16 residues. CDR3 bases: TGTGCCAGCAGTGAATTGGGAGGACTAAACACAGATACGCAGTATTTT. Translated, it gives CASSELGGLNTDTQYF. The whole variable domain, filled in from reference TRBV2 and TRBJ2-3, reads EPEVTQTPSHQVTQMGQEVILRCVPISNHLYFYWYRQILGQKVEFLVSFYNNEISEKSEIFDDQFSVERPDGSNFTLKIRSTKLEDSAMYFCASSELGGLNTDTQYFGPGTRLTVL.

The table lists this clone with a count of one. J is TRBJ2-2 and V is TRBV6-1, with 8 bases aligning to TRBD2. The junction had 17 bases not matched to a gene; V was cut back by 1 base and J by 4 bases. CDR1 and CDR2 (germline): MNHNS, SASEGT. The CDR3 spans 20 residues. The DNA for the CDR3 is TGTGCCAGCAGTGAAGAGAGGCCGGGGGGGCATGCTCTTAGCACCGGGGAGCTGTTTTTT. Its protein product is CASSEERPGGHALSTGELFF.

This rearrangement joins TRBV10-3 to TRBJ2-7; D unresolved. Between the trimmed V and J ends, which lost 0 bases and 5 bases, there was a span of 11 bases. In germline, CDR1 is ENHRY, CDR2 SYGVKD. The CDR3 consists of 14 residues. CDR3 sequence reads: CAISESFQSDEQYF. CDR3 nucleotide sequence: TGTGCCATCAGTGAGTCGTTTCAGTCCGACGAGCAGTACTTC.

The chain recombines TRBV28 with TRBJ2-7, with 7 nucleotides matching TRBD1. The germline gives CDR1 MDHEN, CDR2 SYDVKM. The V segment lost 6 bases and the J segment 1 base; nucleotides outside the gene matches: 15. The CDR3 loop spans 17 amino acids. CDR3 in DNA: TGTGCCAGCAGGCGGAGAAGGCAGGACAGGAGGTCCTACGAGCAGTACTTC. Encoded protein: CASRRRRQDRRSYEQYF.

This chain links TRBV7-9 with TRBJ2-2; TRBD1 aligns across 10 bases. This CDR3 spans 16 amino acids. V shed 5 bases, J shed 2 bases, and the junction held 5 bases outside the gene matches. The germline V gene has CDR1 SEHNR and CDR2 FQNEAQ (reference sequence). For the CDR3, the DNA is TGTGCCAGCAGCCGCGGACAGGGGGGAAACACCGGGGAGCTGTTTTTT. Amino acids: CASSRGQGGNTGELFF.

The rearrangement uses TRBV28 and TRBJ1-1, with TRBD1 matching over 7 bases. The CDR3 length is 18 residues. CDR1 and CDR2 (germline): MDHEN, SYDVKM. Trimming removed 3 bases from V and 1 base from J; junction bases left unmatched: 14. The CDR3: CASSFPPRGFRSNTEAFF. In DNA form, the CDR3 reads TGTGCCAGCAGTTTCCCACCCAGGGGGTTCCGGTCGAACACTGAAGCTTTCTTT.

This clone was detected only once. V and J are TRBV10-3 and TRBJ2-7; 8 bases align to TRBD1. Germline V lookup: CDR1 ENHRY, CDR2 SYGVKD. This CDR3 comprises 15 residues. With V trimmed by 3 bases and J by 7 bases, 11 bases remained unmatched. The CDR3: CAISEVGQGAGEQYF. CDR3 coding DNA: TGTGCCATCAGTGAAGTAGGGCAGGGGGCGGGAGAGCAGTACTTC.

The chain recombines TRBV7-9 with TRBJ2-4; TRBD2 matches at 15 bases. This CDR3 region has 19 residues. The trim removed 5 bases at V and 0 bases at J, leaving 8 bases unmatched. Germline V gene data show CDR1 as SEHNR and CDR2 as FQNEAQ (reference sequence). As DNA, the CDR3 is TGTGCCAGCAGCAAGGGACTAGCGGGGGGAAACCTAGCCAAAAACATTCAGTACTTC. It codes for CASSKGLAGGNLAKNIQYF.

The chain carries TRBV7-8 and TRBJ2-7; 10 bases fit TRBD2. The V gene's germline CDR1 is SGHVS and CDR2 FQNEAQ. The CDR3 has 19 residues. The J segment lost 0 bases and the V segment lost 0 bases, leaving 11 bases of the junction unmatched. The CDR3 DNA is TGTGCCAGCAGCTTAGCGCGGGGACTAGCGCACACCAGCTCCTACGAGCAGTACTTC. Translating it yields CASSLARGLAHTSSYEQYF.

The gene calls are TRBV5-5 and TRBJ1-2, with D uncertain. This CDR3 contains 12 residues. The germline V gene encodes CDR1 SGHKS and CDR2 YYEKEE (reference sequence). V was clipped by 4 bases and J by 6 bases, with 10 bases between them. CDR3 residues: CASSLGANGYTF. As DNA, the CDR3 is TGTGCCAGCAGCCTCGGAGCGAATGGCTACACCTTC. The variable domain in full, with the rest retrieved from reference TRBV5-5 and TRBJ1-2, is DAGVTQSPTHLIKTRGQQVTLRCSPISGHKSVSWYQQVLGQGPQFIFQYYEKEERGRGNFPDRFSARQFPNYSSELNVNALLLGDSALYLCASSLGANGYTFGSGTRLTVV.

The chain couples TRBV28 to TRBJ2-2, with 13 bases fitting TRBD2. With 5 bases clipped from V and 9 bases from J, the junction kept 9 bases outside the gene matches. The V gene's germline CDR1 is MDHEN and CDR2 SYDVKM. The CDR3 length is 16 residues. The CDR3 coding sequence is TGTGCCAGCAGTCATCCGGGACTAGCGGGGTCCCGGGAGCTGTTTTTT. This encodes CASSHPGLAGSRELFF.

CDR3 sequence reads: CASSAQTQGADGYTF. Written as DNA, the CDR3 is TGTGCCAGCAGCGCCCAGACCCAGGGGGCAGATGGCTACACCTTC. This chain uses TRBV9 with TRBJ1-2, with TRBD1 identical over 8 bases. This CDR3 contains 15 residues. Germline V lookup: CDR1 SGDLS, CDR2 YYNGEE. V gave up 3 bases and J gave up 6 bases; unmatched junction bases: 10.

This clone occurred a few times. The chain recombines TRBV6-5 with TRBJ2-7; 15 nucleotides agree with TRBD2. V was pared by 6 bases and J by 6 bases, with 3 bases of the junction left unmatched. Per germline, CDR1 MNHEY and CDR2 SVGAGI. This CDR3 contains 14 residues. CDR3 sequence (DNA): TGTGCCAGCAGGGGGACTAGCGGGGGGCTCGAGCAGTACTTC. Translation gives CASRGTSGGLEQYF.

In its sample, this clone was seen once. The chain employs TRBV7-9 and TRBJ2-4, with D unclear. Germline V gives CDR1 SEHNR, CDR2 FQNEAQ (reference sequence). The V and J ends lost 4 bases and 11 bases respectively, with 15 bases between them. The CDR3 length is 13 residues. This CDR3 is CASSSPPFGVQYF. The CDR3 bases are TGTGCCAGCAGCTCCCCCCCTTTCGGAGTTCAGTACTTC.

The chain recombines TRBV6-6 with TRBJ2-7; D unresolved. The CDR3 is made up of 13 amino acids. The V and J ends lost 7 bases and 2 bases respectively, with 12 bases between them. Germline values: CDR1 MNHNY, CDR2 SVGAGI (reference sequence). DNA for the CDR3: TGTGCCAGCACCTACGGAGATACCTACGAGCAGTACTTC. Its translation is CASTYGDTYEQYF.